The subject of this entry is one T cell receptor (beta chain). Other DNA sequences in the same sample also yield this CDR3. The data originate from a study of blood T cell repertoires in COVID-19. Produced via immunoSEQ multiplex PCR; TCRdb's table is partial and in-frame only. The sample records about 220,000 clones, about 86% being singletons. This receptor was identified in a woman between 55 and 75 years old with acute or convalescent COVID-19. The sequenced material came from peripheral blood.

The CDR3 protein is CASSKATDSGNTIYF. CDR3 sequence (DNA): TGTGCCAGCAGCAAAGCGACAGATTCTGGAAACACCATATATTTT. The chain recombines TRBV21-1 with TRBJ1-3; TRBD1 reflects the table's D call only, with no check against the DNA. TRBV21-1 is assigned pseudogene status. The CDR3 is 15 residues long.